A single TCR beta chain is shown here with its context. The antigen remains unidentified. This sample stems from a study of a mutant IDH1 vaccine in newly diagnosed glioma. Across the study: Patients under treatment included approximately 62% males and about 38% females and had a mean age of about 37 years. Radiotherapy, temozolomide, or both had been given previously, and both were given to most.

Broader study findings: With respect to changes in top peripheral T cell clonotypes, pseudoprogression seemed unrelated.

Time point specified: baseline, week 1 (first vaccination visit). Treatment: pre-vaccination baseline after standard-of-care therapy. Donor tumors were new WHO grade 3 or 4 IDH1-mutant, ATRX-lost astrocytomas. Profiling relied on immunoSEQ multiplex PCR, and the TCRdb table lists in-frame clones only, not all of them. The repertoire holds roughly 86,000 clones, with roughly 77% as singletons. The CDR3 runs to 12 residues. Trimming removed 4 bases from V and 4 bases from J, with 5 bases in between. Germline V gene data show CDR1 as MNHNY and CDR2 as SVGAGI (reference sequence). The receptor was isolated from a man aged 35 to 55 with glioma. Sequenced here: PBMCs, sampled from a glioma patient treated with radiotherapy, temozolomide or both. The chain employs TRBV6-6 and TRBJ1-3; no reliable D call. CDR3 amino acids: CASSFSGNTIYF. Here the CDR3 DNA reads TGTGCCAGCAGTTTCTCCGGAAACACCATATATTTT.